The 11 T cell receptor beta chains below were found in one sample sequenced in a study of blood T cells in healthy people across ages (dated by TCRdb to the mid-2010s). Library creation used 5' RACE. The reads were generated on an Illumina HiSeq 2500. A second PCR of about 7 to 12 cycles was performed with a sample-barcoded 5' primer and a J-beta primer mix. TCRdb cleaned the public reads at Q25 with fastp, built clones with MiXCR and kept in-frame beta chains. Rows merge per CDR3 protein into single entries with the most common DNA and genes. The sample profile shows 850,000 to 1,000,000 distinct CDR3 sequences; roughly 51% of them were found once. Roughly 23% of the sample is held by the ten biggest clonotypes. Sequencing was carried out using blood. The receptors here all came from a woman aged 55-70 years in good health.

This sequence joins TRBV29-1 and TRBJ2-3; no clear D. Germline CDR1 reads SQVTM; CDR2 reads ANQGSEA. The CDR3 runs to 13 residues. V was pared by 4 bases and J by 2 bases, with 10 bases between. CDR3 DNA: TGCAGCGTTGTTGGCCCCTTCACAGATACGCAGTATTTT. Protein product: CSVVGPFTDTQYF.

This clonotype was counted at least ten times. V gene TRBV29-1 combines with J gene TRBJ2-7, with 9 bases aligning to TRBD2. From germline, CDR1 is SQVTM and CDR2 ANQGSEA. The CDR3 extends over 13 amino acids. The J segment lost 3 bases and the V segment lost 3 bases, leaving 3 bases of the junction unmatched. The CDR3, as DNA: TGCAGCGTTGAGGTAGCGGGAGTCTACGAGCAGTACTTC. Translated, it gives CSVEVAGVYEQYF.

This chain links TRBV18 with TRBJ2-6; 9 nucleotides line up with TRBD1. Losses at the gene ends were 3 bases for V and 0 bases for J; bases not matched to a gene: 3. CDR3 length: 17 residues. Germline V gene data show CDR1 as KGHSH and CDR2 as LQKENI. Written as DNA, the CDR3 is TGTGCCAGCTCACCGAAACAGGGGGCCTCTGGGGCCAACGTCCTGACTTTC. It translates to CASSPKQGASGANVLTF.

The genes are TRBV6-2 or TRBV6-3 and TRBJ2-7; a weak D match, TRBD1 (6 bases). CDR1 is MNHEY and CDR2 is SVGEGT in the germline V gene. V was shortened by 11 bases and J by 2 bases, with 19 bases between the two germline ends. CDR3 size: 14 residues. CDR3 bases: TGTGCCTCGAGAGGGGGACGTAGGGCCTACGAGCAGTACTTC. It codes for CASRGGRRAYEQYF.

The chain couples TRBV20-1 to TRBJ2-5; TRBD2 is a possible D gene (5 bases). The last part of the DNA fits TRBJ2-7 better; the J call may be wrong. CDR1 DFQATT and CDR2 SNEGSKA come from the germline V gene (reference sequence). The CDR3 totals 15 residues. The CDR3 bases are TGCAGTGCTCCCCATTCACGGGGTCAGGCCTACGAGCAGTACTTC. Its protein product is CSAPHSRGQAYEQYF.

The chain links TRBV20-1 to TRBJ1-4, with TRBD1 matching over 7 bases. Unmatched junction bases numbered 5, after V lost 6 bases and J lost 7 bases. The germline CDR1 and CDR2 sequences are DFQATT and SNEGSKA (reference sequence). This CDR3 has 12 residues. The CDR3 spells CSATGLSEKLFF. The DNA of the CDR3 is TGCAGTGCGACAGGGTTGAGTGAAAAACTGTTTTTT.

V is TRBV11-2 and J is TRBJ2-4; D not certain. The end of the DNA is better explained by TRBJ2-7, so the J call may be wrong. This CDR3 region has 14 residues. Germline V gene lookup returns CDR1 SGHAT and CDR2 FQNNGV. DNA for the CDR3: TGTGCCAGCAGCTTAGTGGGCGGCTACTACGAGCAGTACTTC. It encodes CASSLVGGYYEQYF.

The chain employs TRBV27 and TRBJ2-1; 8 bases are a match to TRBD2. CDR1 is MNHEY and CDR2 is SMNVEV in the germline V gene (reference sequence). V shed 5 bases, J shed 9 bases, and the junction held 12 bases outside the gene matches. The CDR3 runs 15 residues. The CDR3: CASSAPGAGDSEQFF. As DNA, the CDR3 is TGTGCCAGCAGTGCTCCGGGAGCGGGAGACAGTGAGCAGTTCTTC.

The genes are TRBV30 and TRBJ2-7, with 8 nucleotides matching TRBD2. The germline gives CDR1 GTSNPN, CDR2 SVGIG (reference sequence). This CDR3 comprises 14 residues. V dropped 2 bases and J dropped 2; count of bases not matched to a gene: 5. CDR3 nucleotides: TGTGCCTGGAGTAGGCTAGCGGGTGCCTACGAGCAGTACTTC. Encoded protein: CAWSRLAGAYEQYF.

The chain carries TRBV9 and TRBJ2-5, with 9 bases that match TRBD2. CDR1 and CDR2 (germline): SGDLS, YYNGEE. The CDR3 covers 15 residues. V was pared by 4 bases and J by 1 base, with 5 bases of the junction left unmatched. The CDR3 is CASSPSGLAQETQYF. CDR3 coding DNA: TGTGCCAGCAGCCCATCGGGACTAGCCCAAGAGACCCAGTACTTC.

The rearrangement joins TRBV11-2 to TRBJ2-3; TRBD2 aligns across 7 bases. Germline CDR1 and CDR2: SGHAT and FQNNGV. This CDR3 has 15 amino acids. With V trimmed by 4 bases and J by 7 bases, 11 bases remained unmatched. The CDR3, as DNA: TGTGCCAGCAGCTACCTAGGGGAGGGTATCAATACGCAGTATTTT. Translated: CASSYLGEGINTQYF.